The subject of this entry is one TCR beta chain. The repertoire was sequenced with immunoSEQ multiplex PCR; TCRdb's copy has only in-frame clones and lacks some. This repertoire shows around 77,000 clones, just over 90% found once; its top ten account for approximately 1.2%. After removal of 2 bases from V and 6 bases from J, the junction contained 7 bases not matched to a gene. The CDR3 covers 16 residues. Germline assignment: CDR1 MNHEY and CDR2 SVGAGI. The record originates from a study of T cell changes during pregnancy in multiple sclerosis. Sequencing used peripheral blood, obtained in the third trimester of pregnancy. The chain employs TRBV6-5 and TRBJ2-1, with 10 nucleotides matching TRBD2. This TCR derives from a female donor with multiple sclerosis, enrolled in a pregnancy study. CDR3 DNA: TGTGCCAGCAGTTACGATGGGCTAGCGGGAGCCAATGAGCAGTTCTTC. Translated: CASSYDGLAGANEQFF.